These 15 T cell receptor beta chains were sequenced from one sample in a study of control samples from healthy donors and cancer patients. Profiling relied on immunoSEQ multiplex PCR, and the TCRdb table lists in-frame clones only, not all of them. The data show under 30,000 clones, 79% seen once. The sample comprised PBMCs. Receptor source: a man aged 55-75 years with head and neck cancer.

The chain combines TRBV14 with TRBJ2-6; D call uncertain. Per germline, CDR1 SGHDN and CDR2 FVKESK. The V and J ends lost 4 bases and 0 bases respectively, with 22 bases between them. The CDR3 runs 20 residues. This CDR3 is CASSPPSPHISHSGANVLTF. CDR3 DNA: TGTGCCAGCAGCCCGCCCTCCCCGCATATTTCCCACTCTGGGGCCAACGTCCTGACTTTC.

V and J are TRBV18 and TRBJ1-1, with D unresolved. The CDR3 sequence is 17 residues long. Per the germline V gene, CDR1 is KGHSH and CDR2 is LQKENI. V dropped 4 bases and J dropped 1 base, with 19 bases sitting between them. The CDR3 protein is CASSQPRFLHWNTEAFF. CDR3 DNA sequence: TGTGCCAGCTCACAACCACGATTTTTACATTGGAACACTGAAGCTTTCTTT.

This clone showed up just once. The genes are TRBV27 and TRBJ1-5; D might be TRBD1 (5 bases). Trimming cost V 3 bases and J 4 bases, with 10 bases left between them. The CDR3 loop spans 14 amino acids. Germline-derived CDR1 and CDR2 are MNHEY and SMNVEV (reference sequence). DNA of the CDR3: TGTGCCAGCAGTTTCCGGGACGGTAATCAGCCCCAGCATTTT. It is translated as CASSFRDGNQPQHF.

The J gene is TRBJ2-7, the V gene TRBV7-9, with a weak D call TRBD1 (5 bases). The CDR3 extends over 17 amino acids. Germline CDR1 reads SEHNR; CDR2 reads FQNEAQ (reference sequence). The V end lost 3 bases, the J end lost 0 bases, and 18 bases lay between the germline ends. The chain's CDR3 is CASSFDSSTEFSYEQYF. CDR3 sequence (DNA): TGTGCCAGCAGCTTCGATTCATCGACAGAGTTCTCCTACGAGCAGTACTTC.

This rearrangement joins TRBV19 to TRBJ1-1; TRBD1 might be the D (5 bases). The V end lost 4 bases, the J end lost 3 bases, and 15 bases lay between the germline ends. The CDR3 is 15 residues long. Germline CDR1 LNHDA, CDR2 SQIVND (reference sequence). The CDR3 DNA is TGTGCCAGTAGTAGGGAACCTGGGGGTCACACTGAAGCTTTCTTT. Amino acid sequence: CASSREPGGHTEAFF.

CDR3 nucleotide sequence: TGTGCCAGCAGCCCGCCATCGAACACCGGGGAGCTGTTTTTT. It yields the protein CASSPPSNTGELFF. This rearrangement joins TRBV9 to TRBJ2-2; D call uncertain. The ends were cut back, 4 bases at V and 0 bases at J, with 7 bases in the middle. The CDR3 is 14 residues long. The germline CDR1 and CDR2 sequences are SGDLS and YYNGEE.

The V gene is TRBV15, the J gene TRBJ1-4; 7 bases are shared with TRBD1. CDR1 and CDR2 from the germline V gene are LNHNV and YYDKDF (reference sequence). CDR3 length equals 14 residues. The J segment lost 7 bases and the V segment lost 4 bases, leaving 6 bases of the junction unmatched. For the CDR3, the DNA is TGTGCCACCAGCAACCGACAGGGAACTGAAAAACTGTTTTTT. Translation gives CATSNRQGTEKLFF. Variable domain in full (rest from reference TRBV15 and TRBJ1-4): DAMVIQNPRYQVTQFGKPVTLSCSQTLNHNVMYWYQQKSSQAPKLLFHYYDKDFNNEADTPDNFQSRRPNTSFCFLDIRSPGLGDTAMYLCATSNRQGTEKLFFGSGTQLSVL.

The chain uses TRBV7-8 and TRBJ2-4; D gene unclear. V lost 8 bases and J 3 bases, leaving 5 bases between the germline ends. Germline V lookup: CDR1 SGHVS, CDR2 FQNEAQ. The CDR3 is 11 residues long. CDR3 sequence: CASRVKNIQYF. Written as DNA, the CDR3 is TGTGCCAGCCGAGTCAAAAACATTCAGTACTTC.

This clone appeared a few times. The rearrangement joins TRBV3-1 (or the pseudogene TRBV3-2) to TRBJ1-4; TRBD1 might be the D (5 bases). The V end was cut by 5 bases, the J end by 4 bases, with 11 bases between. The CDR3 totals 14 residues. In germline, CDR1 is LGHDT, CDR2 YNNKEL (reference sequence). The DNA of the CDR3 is TGTGCCAGCAGCATCGGTCAGGGTAATGAAAAACTGTTTTTT. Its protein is CASSIGQGNEKLFF.

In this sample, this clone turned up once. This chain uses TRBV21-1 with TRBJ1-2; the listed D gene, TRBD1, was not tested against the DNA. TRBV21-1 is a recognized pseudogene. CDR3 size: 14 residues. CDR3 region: CASSKEDSRYGYTF. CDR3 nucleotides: TGTGCCAGCAGCAAAGAAGACAGTAGATATGGCTACACCTTC.

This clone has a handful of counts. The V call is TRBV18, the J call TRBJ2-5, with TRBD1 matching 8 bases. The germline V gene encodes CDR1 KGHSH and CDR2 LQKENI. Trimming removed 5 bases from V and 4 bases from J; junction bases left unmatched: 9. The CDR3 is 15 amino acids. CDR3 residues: CASSRTGIVGETQYF. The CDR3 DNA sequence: TGTGCCAGCTCAAGGACAGGGATTGTTGGAGAGACCCAGTACTTC.

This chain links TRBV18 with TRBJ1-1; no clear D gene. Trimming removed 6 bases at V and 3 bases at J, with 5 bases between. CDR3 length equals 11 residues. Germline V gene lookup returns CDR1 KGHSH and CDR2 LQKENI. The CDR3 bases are TGTGCCAGCTCCTCCGACACTGAAGCTTTCTTT. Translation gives CASSSDTEAFF. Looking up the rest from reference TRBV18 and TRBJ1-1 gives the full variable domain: NAGVMQNPRHLVRRRGQEARLRCSPMKGHSHVYWYRQLPEEGLKFMVYLQKENIIDESGMPKERFSAEFPKEGPSILRIQQVVRGDSAAYFCASSSDTEAFFGQGTRLTVV.

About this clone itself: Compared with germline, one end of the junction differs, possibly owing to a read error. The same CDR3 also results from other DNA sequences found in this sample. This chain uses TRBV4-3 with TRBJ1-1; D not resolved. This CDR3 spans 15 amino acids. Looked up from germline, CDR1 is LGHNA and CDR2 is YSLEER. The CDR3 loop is CASSPFFNVGGEAFF. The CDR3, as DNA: TGCGCCAGCAGCCCCTTTTTTAACGTTGGAGGTGAAGCCTTCTTT.

The CDR3 region is CASSLGGPGHSLRKQYF. The CDR3 DNA sequence: TGTGCCAGCAGCTTGGGGGGCCCCGGACATAGTCTACGGAAGCAGTACTTC. The chain combines TRBV5-8 with TRBJ2-7; TRBD1 might be the D (5 bases). This CDR3 region has 17 residues. Trimming took off 0 bases at V and 8 bases at J, with 24 bases between the two ends. Looked up from germline, CDR1 is SGHTS and CDR2 is YDEGEE. The full variable domain, rest sourced from reference TRBV5-8 and TRBJ2-7, is EAGVTQSPTHLIKTRGQQATLRCSPISGHTSVYWYQQALGLGLQFLLWYDEGEERNRGNFPPRFSGRQFPNYSSELNVNALELEDSALYLCASSLGGPGHSLRKQYFGPGTRLTVT.

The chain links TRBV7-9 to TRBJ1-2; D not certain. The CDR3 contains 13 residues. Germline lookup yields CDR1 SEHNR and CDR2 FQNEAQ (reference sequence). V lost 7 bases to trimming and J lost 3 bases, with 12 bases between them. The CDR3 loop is CASTTILDYGYTF. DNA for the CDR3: TGTGCCAGCACCACGATTCTGGACTATGGCTACACCTTC.